These 15 T cell receptor beta chains were all obtained from the same sample, sequenced in a study of OX40 agonist ivuxolimab in advanced cancers. Repertoires were generated with immunoSEQ multiplex PCR, while TCRdb's copy carries only in-frame clones and drops some. The repertoire includes some 82,000 clones, 80% to 90% of them detected once, and approximately 0.8% sits in the top ten. The specimen comprised CD4+ or CD8+ T cells sorted from blood, sampled in a trial of the OX40 agonist ivuxolimab. The source of these receptors is an adult with an advanced solid tumor such as melanoma, head and neck, liver or kidney cancer.

This chain uses TRBV19 with TRBJ1-2; TRBD1 matches 7 bases. J was trimmed by 4 bases and V by 6 bases; bases with no gene match: 11. CDR1 and CDR2 from the germline V gene are LNHDA and SQIVND (reference sequence). The CDR3 covers 15 residues. The CDR3 coding sequence is TGTGCCAGTAGGAAAGGGACAGCTTGGAGCTATGGCTACACCTTC. It encodes CASRKGTAWSYGYTF.

J is TRBJ1-5 and V is TRBV19; TRBD1 agrees at 7 bases. CDR1 and CDR2 (germline): LNHDA, SQIVND (reference sequence). CDR3 length equals 15 residues. The junction had 8 bases not matched to a gene; V was cut back by 5 bases and J by 4 bases. The CDR3, as DNA: TGTGCCAGTAGTGGGCCGGGACAGACTAATCAGCCCCAGCATTTT. This codes for CASSGPGQTNQPQHF.

This chain joins TRBV15 and TRBJ2-7, with a possible D match to TRBD2 (5 bases). Looked up from germline, CDR1 is LNHNV and CDR2 is YYDKDF (reference sequence). Trimming took 3 bases from V and 3 from J, leaving 6 bases between them. The CDR3 runs to 12 residues. In DNA, the CDR3 is TGTGCCACCAGCAGGACTATCTACGAGCAGTACTTC. Translated, it gives CATSRTIYEQYF.

The chain has TRBV13 and TRBJ1-2; D remains ambiguous. Trimming removed 0 bases from V and 2 bases from J, with 7 bases in between. Germline assignment: CDR1 PRHDT and CDR2 FYEKMQ (reference sequence). The CDR3 totals 14 residues. In DNA, the CDR3 is TGTGCCAGCAGCTTAGGCCAGCGAAACTATGGCTACACCTTC. It is translated as CASSLGQRNYGYTF.

This sequence joins TRBV6-5 and TRBJ2-1; D unresolved. CDR1 MNHEY and CDR2 SVGAGI come from the germline V gene. Trimming cost V 4 bases and J 0 bases, with 13 bases left between them. This CDR3 has 16 amino acids. CDR3 nucleotides: TGTGCCAGCAGTTTAACCGTGAGCGTCTCCTACAATGAGCAGTTCTTC. Its protein product is CASSLTVSVSYNEQFF.

The chain couples TRBV7-8 to TRBJ1-5; the D gene is possibly TRBD1 (5 bases). Trimming removed 5 bases at V and 5 bases at J, with 22 bases between. The germline CDR1 and CDR2 sequences are SGHVS and FQNEAQ. This CDR3 is built from 17 residues. This CDR3 is CASSPPLRLGGHQPQHF. The DNA of the CDR3 is TGTGCCAGCAGCCCCCCTCTTCGCCTGGGGGGTCATCAGCCCCAGCATTTT.

This clone was detected only a few times. The chain links TRBV27 to TRBJ1-5; D not resolved. CDR3 length: 13 residues. The germline V and J ends were trimmed by 6 bases and 3 bases, with 9 bases remaining between them. Germline V gives CDR1 MNHEY, CDR2 SMNVEV (reference sequence). Here the CDR3 DNA reads TGTGCCAGCAGATACAGCTACAATCAGCCCCAGCATTTT. Amino acids: CASRYSYNQPQHF.

This clone has just one count. The rearrangement joins TRBV10-2 to TRBJ1-1; D gene unclear. The V end lost 11 bases, the J end lost 6 bases, and 13 bases lay between the germline ends. This CDR3 spans 11 amino acids. Germline assignment: CDR1 WSHSY and CDR2 SAAADI. The CDR3 sequence is CACHRDAEAFF. Written as DNA, the CDR3 is TGCGCCTGCCACCGCGACGCTGAAGCTTTCTTT.

The V call is TRBV28, the J call TRBJ1-4; D gene unclear. Deletions cut 1 base from V and 6 bases from J, with 3 bases between. This CDR3 has 12 amino acids. Per the germline V gene, CDR1 is MDHEN and CDR2 is SYDVKM. In DNA, the CDR3 is TGTGCCAGCAGTTTATTGGATGAAAAACTGTTTTTT. It is translated as CASSLLDEKLFF. The complete variable domain, with remaining parts taken from reference TRBV28 and TRBJ1-4, reads DVKVTQSSRYLVKRTGEKVFLECVQDMDHENMFWYRQDPGLGLRLIYFSYDVKMKEKGDIPEGYSVSREKKERFSLILESASTNQTSMYLCASSLLDEKLFFGSGTQLSVL.

The rearrangement uses TRBV19 and TRBJ2-3; D possibly matches TRBD1 or TRBD2 (5 bases each). Per the germline V gene, CDR1 is LNHDA and CDR2 is SQIVND (reference sequence). The CDR3 covers 15 residues. V lost 6 bases and J 4 bases, leaving 17 bases between the germline ends. CDR3 region: CASSPSGPVSDTQYF. The CDR3 bases are TGTGCCAGTAGCCCTTCGGGGCCCGTCTCAGATACGCAGTATTTT.

The chain is built from TRBV7-2 and TRBJ2-3, with D possibly being TRBD2 (5 bases). This CDR3 contains 16 residues. V lost 0 bases to trimming and J lost 0 bases, with 10 bases between them. The V gene's germline CDR1 is SGHTA and CDR2 FQGNSA. The CDR3 nucleotides read TGTGCCAGCAGCTTAGCCGGAGGATGGAGCACAGATACGCAGTATTTT. Its translation: CASSLAGGWSTDTQYF. Looking up the rest from reference TRBV7-2 and TRBJ2-3 gives the full variable domain: GAGVSQSPSNKVTEKGKDVELRCDPISGHTALYWYRQSLGQGLEFLIYFQGNSAPDKSGLPSDRFSAERTGGSVSTLTIQRTQQEDSAVYLCASSLAGGWSTDTQYFGPGTRLTVL.

The chain has TRBV4-3 and TRBJ2-3, with TRBD2 identical over 13 bases. CDR3 size: 15 residues. Trimming took 1 base from V and 5 from J; bases not matched to a gene: 0. The germline CDR1 and CDR2 sequences are LGHNA and YSLEER. CDR3 DNA sequence: TGCGCCAGCAGCCAAGGACTAGCGGGAGGAGATACGCAGTATTTT. This translates into CASSQGLAGGDTQYF.

V is TRBV16 and J is TRBJ2-2, with 7 bases lining up with TRBD2. This CDR3 has 17 residues. The trim removed 5 bases at V and 3 bases at J, leaving 12 bases unmatched. Germline lookup yields CDR1 KGHSY and CDR2 FQNENV. Written as DNA, the CDR3 is TGTGCCAGCAGCAGGGACCGAGGACTAGTATACACCGGGGAGCTGTTTTTT. Translating it yields CASSRDRGLVYTGELFF.

This chain connects TRBV30 to TRBJ1-1; 7 nucleotides line up with TRBD1. This CDR3 contains 16 residues. V shed 3 bases, J shed 0 bases, and the junction held 10 bases outside the gene matches. CDR1 and CDR2 from the germline V gene are GTSNPN and SVGIG (reference sequence). CDR3 in DNA: TGTGCCTGGAGCGAATGGTCCAGGGGGATGAACACTGAAGCTTTCTTT. Encoded protein: CAWSEWSRGMNTEAFF.

The V and J genes are TRBV29-1 and TRBJ2-3, with D tentatively TRBD2 (6 bases). Germline assignment: CDR1 SQVTM and CDR2 ANQGSEA. The length of the CDR3 is 15 residues. V was clipped by 3 bases and J by 2 bases, with 15 bases between them. CDR3 coding DNA: TGCAGCGTTGAGGGTGGGGCGGGGCTCACAGATACGCAGTATTTT. It codes for CSVEGGAGLTDTQYF.